This T cell receptor beta chain was profiled in a study of blood T cells in healthy people across ages (dated by TCRdb to 2013 to 2016). Turning to the overall study: Template switching captured roughly one uniquely barcoded TCR beta cDNA molecule per two T cells in model experiments. The study measured age-related changes in TCR beta repertoire diversity using deep sequencing normalized with unique cDNA molecular identifiers. Four age groups were formed from the donors: young (average approximately 15 years), middle-aged (just under 40), aged (around 62) and long-lived (more than 75). To avoid experimental bias, donors of different ages were randomly spread across the sequencing lanes. The study analyzed two additional independent replicas of 1 million unique cDNA reads from the same blood draw for two donors, one aged 18 to 30 and one aged 80 or older. Points the paper makes about the study in general: Compared with the aged group, more naive CD4+ T cells, fewer expanded clones and increased TCR diversity were shown by the long-lived group, suggesting age selection. The CMV infection status of donors was not known, potentially confounding age-related changes in expanded clonotypes. A strong correlation was found between observed TCR beta diversity and the percentage of naive T cells measured by flow cytometry. Estimates of total diversity based on one million sequenced T cells were considered lower bounds and underestimates. As age increased, observed TCR beta diversity per million T cells dropped in a roughly linear way, and a significant reduction was already evident by age about 40. Since profiling was done on bulk unsorted PBMCs, naive and antigen-experienced compartments could not be conclusively compared.

From cysteine to phenylalanine, the CDR3 is 15 amino acids long. The sequence is cut down to CDR3 DNA, 45 bases in frame from base 1. The trim is 4 bases for V and 0 bases for J, with a gap of 10 bases between the germline ends. CDR1 and CDR2, per the germline V gene (reference sequence), are LGHDT and YNNKEL. The protocol used for the library was 5' RACE. The second PCR ran for about 6 to 12 cycles and used a J-beta primer mix along with a sample-barcoded 5' primer. A template-switch 5' adaptor carrying 12 random nucleotides introduced a unique molecular identifier onto each TCR beta cDNA molecule. Each sample yielded at least 2.5 million CDR3-containing paired-end reads. The Mint cDNA synthesis kit, primed by a TRBC-specific oligonucleotide, was used to synthesize first-strand cDNA from all RNA. All cDNA was treated with uracil-DNA glycosylase and then went through a first 18-cycle PCR with the universal primers M1SS and BC2_uni_R. In the original analysis: For normalization, 1 million high-quality reads were randomly selected from each sample, with every read carrying a distinct molecular identifier. Instead of being binned into consensus sequences, reads that shared molecular identifiers were thrown out. CDR3 identification, clonotype clustering and error correction used MiTCR with a Q25 quality threshold and the strictest error-elimination algorithm. Lower-bound total TCR beta diversity was estimated with a nonparametric unseen species model using Euler transformation. In-frame beta chains were kept once TCRdb had trimmed the public reads at Q25 with fastp and called clones with MiXCR. When rows share a CDR3 protein, they turn into one entry using the most common DNA and genes. TCRdb, rather than the study authors, made the V and J calls. The sample table holds over 1,500,000 distinct CDR3 sequences, of which 39% were seen once. The ten largest make up more than 20% of the sample.

Concerning this clonotype itself: Its recognized antigen is unknown. Qualities for individual bases were not recorded, and no much larger clone is one base off.

The roughly 42 donors, aged roughly 6 to 95 years, were systemically healthy Caucasian individuals from Russia. Around 9.7 milliliters of peripheral blood were collected from each donor into EDTA-treated Vacutainer tubes. Ficoll-Paque density-gradient centrifugation was used to isolate PBMCs, with at least 7 million obtained per sample. Total RNA, at least 5 micrograms per sample, was extracted from PBMCs with Trizol reagent. Naive CD45RAhigh/CD27high T cell percentages were measured by flow cytometry on a PBMC aliquot from every donor. Recombination linked TRBV3-1 to TRBJ2-1; the D gene assignment is ambiguous. Sequencing used blood. The clonotype was recovered from a human donor in good health. The DNA sequence follows: TGTGCCAGCAGCCCAAACCCGCACTCCTACAATGAGCAGTTCTTC. Translation gives CASSPNPHSYNEQFF.